These 8 T cell receptor beta chains originate from one sample sequenced in a study of T cell repertoires in cytomegalovirus infection. TCRdb re-called the reads through MiXCR, storing one row per CDR3 protein. The sample contains 200,000 to 250,000 distinct CDR3 sequences, roughly 23% of which appear only once. What was sequenced was CD8+ T cells from PBMCs. Receptors were obtained from a human donor in good health (CMV status not recorded). Some clones in this sample may be carry-over from other donors' samples.

This clonotype has just a few counts. Here the CDR3 DNA reads TGTGCCAGTAGTGTTCTAGCGGACTCCTACAATGAGCAGTTCTTC. This translates into CASSVLADSYNEQFF. The chain couples TRBV19 to TRBJ2-1; 7 bases line up with TRBD2. The CDR3 covers 15 residues. The germline gives CDR1 LNHDA, CDR2 SQIVND (reference sequence). The V and J ends lost 5 bases and 0 bases, in that order; junction bases with no gene match: 4.

The chain links TRBV20-1 to TRBJ2-6, with 9 bases fitting TRBD1. Germline CDR1 reads DFQATT; CDR2 reads SNEGSKA (reference sequence). Trimming removed 5 bases from V and 0 bases from J; junction bases left unmatched: 14. This CDR3 is built from 19 residues. In DNA, the CDR3 is TGCAGTGCTCCAGACAGGGGGTCGCGAGACGACTCTGGGGCCAACGTCCTGACTTTC. Its translation: CSAPDRGSRDDSGANVLTF.

This clonotype has only a few counts. CDR3 protein: CSVVIAVSYEQYF. The CDR3 nucleotides are TGCAGCGTTGTAATAGCCGTCTCCTACGAGCAGTACTTC. The chain carries TRBV29-1 and TRBJ2-7; no definite D call. The CDR3 totals 13 residues. The V gene lost 4 bases and the J gene lost 0 bases, with 10 bases spanning the gap. Looked up from germline, CDR1 is SQVTM and CDR2 is ANQGSEA.

This clonotype came up many times. V is TRBV7-2 and J is TRBJ1-5; tentative D call: TRBD1 (5 bases). CDR3 length equals 14 residues. Per germline, CDR1 SGHTA and CDR2 FQGNSA. Trimming took 0 bases from V and 7 from J, leaving 10 bases between them. The CDR3 DNA reads as TGTGCCAGCAGCTTAGCAGGGGCAGGGCAGCCCCAGCATTTT. Protein sequence: CASSLAGAGQPQHF.

This clonotype was detected a few times. The V gene is TRBV19, the J gene TRBJ2-1; 8 nucleotides line up with TRBD2. The CDR3 contains 16 residues. The J segment lost 3 bases and the V segment lost 3 bases, leaving 7 bases of the junction unmatched. The germline gives CDR1 LNHDA, CDR2 SQIVND (reference sequence). DNA of the CDR3: TGTGCCAGTAGTATGATAACGACTAGCGTCTACAATGAGCAGTTCTTC. It yields the protein CASSMITTSVYNEQFF. The complete variable domain, with remaining parts taken from reference TRBV19 and TRBJ2-1, reads DGGITQSPKYLFRKEGQNVTLSCEQNLNHDAMYWYRQDPGQGLRLIYYSQIVNDFQKGDIAEGYSVSREKKESFPLTVTSAQKNPTAFYLCASSMITTSVYNEQFFGPGTRLTVL.

This clonotype was seen more than once but under ten times. The chain couples TRBV7-9 to TRBJ2-7; D ambiguous. Per the germline V gene, CDR1 is SEHNR and CDR2 is FQNEAQ (reference sequence). The CDR3 loop spans 12 amino acids. V lost 4 bases and J lost 6, with 10 bases in between. Here the CDR3 reads CASSSARGEQYF. The CDR3, as DNA: TGTGCCAGCAGCTCAGCCCGAGGCGAGCAGTACTTC.

This clonotype was observed a handful of times. J is TRBJ1-5 and V is TRBV27; D unresolved. CDR3 length: 13 amino acids. V was clipped by 2 bases and J by 6 bases, with 8 bases between them. The V gene's germline CDR1 is MNHEY and CDR2 SMNVEV (reference sequence). CDR3 sequence reads: CASSLEVSQPQHF. The CDR3 DNA reads as TGTGCCAGCAGTTTAGAGGTTTCTCAGCCCCAGCATTTT.

The CDR3 nucleotides are TGTGCCAGCAGTTTATCGCGCGGAGACTCCTACAATGAGCAGTTCTTC. Amino acid sequence: CASSLSRGDSYNEQFF. The genes are TRBV27 and TRBJ2-1; D is uncertain. The CDR3 is 16 residues long. CDR1 and CDR2 (germline): MNHEY, SMNVEV (reference sequence). Between the trimmed V and J ends, which lost 0 bases and 0 bases, there was a span of 9 bases.